The clone carrying this TCR beta chain was detected a few times. Its target is unknown. This sample stems from a study of cytomegalovirus exposure and HLA in healthy donors. V shed 4 bases and J shed 8 bases, with 11 bases lying between them. Looked up from germline, CDR1 is MGHDK and CDR2 is SYGVNS. This CDR3 has 12 residues. 60 Vbeta and 13 Jbeta primers were used in PCR. Libraries were prepared by immunoSEQ multiplex PCR; TCRdb keeps only in-frame clonotypes and omits some of them. The sample contains fewer than 100,000 clones, roughly 80% of which appear only once. Regarding the study as a whole: A few chains tied to CMV proved CMV antigen-specific in vitro.

The sample taken for sequencing was PBMCs. The sequence derives from a man in his forties or fifties in good health and CMV-seropositive. V is TRBV25-1 and J is TRBJ1-2, with D perhaps matching TRBD1 (6 bases). CDR3 amino acids: CASSGYRDGYTF. CDR3 nucleotides: TGTGCCAGCAGTGGCTACAGGGACGGCTACACCTTC.